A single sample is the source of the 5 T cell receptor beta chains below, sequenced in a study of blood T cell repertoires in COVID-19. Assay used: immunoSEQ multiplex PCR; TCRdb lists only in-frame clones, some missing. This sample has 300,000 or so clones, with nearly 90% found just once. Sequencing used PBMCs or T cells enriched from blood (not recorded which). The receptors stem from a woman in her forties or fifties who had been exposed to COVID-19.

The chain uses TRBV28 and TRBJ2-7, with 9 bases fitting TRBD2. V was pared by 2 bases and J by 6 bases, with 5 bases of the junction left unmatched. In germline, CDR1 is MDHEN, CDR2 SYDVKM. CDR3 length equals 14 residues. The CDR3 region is CASSLAGGPREQYF. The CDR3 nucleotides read TGTGCCAGCAGTTTAGCGGGGGGGCCGCGCGAGCAGTACTTC. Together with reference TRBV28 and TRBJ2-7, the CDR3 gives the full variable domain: DVKVTQSSRYLVKRTGEKVFLECVQDMDHENMFWYRQDPGLGLRLIYFSYDVKMKEKGDIPEGYSVSREKKERFSLILESASTNQTSMYLCASSLAGGPREQYFGPGTRLTVT.

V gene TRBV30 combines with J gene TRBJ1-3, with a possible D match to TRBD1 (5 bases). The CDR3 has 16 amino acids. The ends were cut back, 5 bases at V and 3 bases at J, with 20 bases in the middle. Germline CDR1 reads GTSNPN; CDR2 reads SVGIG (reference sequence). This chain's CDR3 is CAWATDRVSGGNTIYF. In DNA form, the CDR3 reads TGTGCCTGGGCAACAGACAGAGTCTCTGGTGGAAACACCATATATTTT.

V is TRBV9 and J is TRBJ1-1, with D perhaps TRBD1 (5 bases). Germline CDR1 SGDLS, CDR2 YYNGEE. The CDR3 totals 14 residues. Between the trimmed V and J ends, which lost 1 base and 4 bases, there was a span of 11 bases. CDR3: CASSVQGLSTEAFF. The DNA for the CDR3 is TGTGCCAGCAGCGTACAGGGATTGTCCACTGAAGCTTTCTTT.

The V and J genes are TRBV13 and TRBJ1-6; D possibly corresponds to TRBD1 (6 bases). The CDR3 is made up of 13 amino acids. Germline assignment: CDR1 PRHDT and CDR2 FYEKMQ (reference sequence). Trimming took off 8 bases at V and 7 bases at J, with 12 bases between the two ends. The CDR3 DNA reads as TGTGCCAGCTCGAGGGGGGGCAATTCACCCCTCCACTTT. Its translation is CASSRGGNSPLHF.

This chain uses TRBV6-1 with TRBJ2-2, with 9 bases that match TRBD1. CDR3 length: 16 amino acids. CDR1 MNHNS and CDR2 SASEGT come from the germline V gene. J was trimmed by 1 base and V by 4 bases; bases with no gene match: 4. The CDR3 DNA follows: TGTGCCAGCAGTGGCACAGGGGGCCTGAACACCGGGGAGCTGTTTTTT. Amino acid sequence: CASSGTGGLNTGELFF.